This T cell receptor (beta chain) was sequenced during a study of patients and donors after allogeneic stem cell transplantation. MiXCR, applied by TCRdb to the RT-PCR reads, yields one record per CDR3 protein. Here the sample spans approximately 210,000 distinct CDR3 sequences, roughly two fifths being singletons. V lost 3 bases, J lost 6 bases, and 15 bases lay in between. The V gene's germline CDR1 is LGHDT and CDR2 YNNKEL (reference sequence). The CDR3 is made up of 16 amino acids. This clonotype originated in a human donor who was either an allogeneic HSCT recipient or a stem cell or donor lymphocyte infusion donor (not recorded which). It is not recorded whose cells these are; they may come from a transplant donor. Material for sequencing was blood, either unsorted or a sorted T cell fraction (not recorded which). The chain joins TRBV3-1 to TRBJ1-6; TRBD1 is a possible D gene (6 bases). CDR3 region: CASSQFRGWSNSPLHF. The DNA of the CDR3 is TGTGCCAGCAGCCAGTTCAGGGGATGGAGTAATTCACCCCTCCACTTT.